One sample yielded the 12 T cell receptor beta chains listed below, sequenced in a study of shared clonotypes between healthy human individuals (dated by TCRdb to the early 2020s). Receptor amplification or capture employed the immunoSEQ multiplex PCR assay. TCRdb took this table from immuneACCESS and kept in-frame rearrangements with V and J called. Such tables lack part of the clones; where checked against another copy, unresolved V genes explain under half of the gap, and the rest is unexplained. The sample table lists around 1.9 million clones, 90% to 95% of them with a count of one. The top ten clones comprise around 1.8% of the sample. For the CD8 naive samples, CD45RO-negative cells were positively selected for CCR7, yielding a CD45RA+CCR7+ population from which TemRA cells were excluded. The sequencing input was naive CD8+ T cells from PBMCs. The intended sense of this specimen's cell subset or site label: CD45RA+CCR7+. All receptors derive from a man younger than 35 in good health. Some clones in this sample may be carry-over from other donors' samples.

This chain uses TRBV4-2 with TRBJ1-5; no definite D call. The CDR3 length is 14 residues. From germline, CDR1 is LGHNA and CDR2 YNFKEQ. The V end was cut by 4 bases, the J end by 8 bases, with 15 bases between. This CDR3 reads CASSPAKGSEPQHF. CDR3 DNA sequence: TGTGCCAGCAGCCCCGCCAAGGGCTCAGAGCCCCAGCATTTT.

The chain is built from TRBV7-9 and TRBJ1-2; D remains ambiguous. Trimming shortened V by 1 base and J by 14 bases, and 11 bases separated the two germline ends. The CDR3 spans 11 residues. Germline values: CDR1 SEHNR, CDR2 FQNEAQ (reference sequence). Written as DNA, the CDR3 is TGTGCCAGCAGCTTAGTACCCCCTAAGACCTTC. Translating gives CASSLVPPKTF. The complete variable domain, with remaining parts taken from reference TRBV7-9 and TRBJ1-2, reads DTGVSQNPRHKITKRGQNVTFRCDPISEHNRLYWYRQTLGQGPEFLTYFQNEAQLEKSRLLSDRFSAERPKGSFSTLEIQRTEQGDSAMYLCASSLVPPKTFGSGTRLTVV.

The genes are TRBV25-1 and TRBJ2-7; D is unclear. Germline values: CDR1 MGHDK, CDR2 SYGVNS. V dropped 0 bases and J dropped 2 bases, with 8 bases sitting between them. CDR3 length: 14 residues. CDR3 nucleotide sequence: TGTGCCAGCAGTGAATACGTCTCTGCCTACGAGCAGTACTTC. Protein: CASSEYVSAYEQYF.

There are a few counts of this clone. V is TRBV7-6 and J is TRBJ1-1; D possibly corresponds to TRBD1 (5 bases). CDR1 SGHVS and CDR2 FNYEAQ come from the germline V gene. The CDR3 is 13 amino acids. V was trimmed by 5 bases and J by 4 bases, leaving 11 bases between them. This CDR3 is CASSRWTSTEAFF. The CDR3 coding sequence is TGTGCCAGCAGCCGTTGGACAAGCACTGAAGCTTTCTTT. The complete variable domain, with remaining parts taken from reference TRBV7-6 and TRBJ1-1, reads GAGVSQSPRYKVTKRGQDVALRCDPISGHVSLYWYRQALGQGPEFLTYFNYEAQQDKSGLPNDRFSAERPEGSISTLTIQRTEQRDSAMYRCASSRWTSTEAFFGQGTRLTVV.

The CDR3 spells CATSSKYEQYF. CDR3 coding DNA: TGTGCCACCAGCAGTAAATACGAGCAGTACTTC. The gene calls are TRBV15 and TRBJ2-7; D is undetermined. CDR3 length: 11 residues. V shed 3 bases and J shed 4 bases, with 4 bases lying between them. From germline, CDR1 is LNHNV and CDR2 YYDKDF (reference sequence).

V usage is TRBV2 and J usage is TRBJ1-5, with D perhaps matching TRBD1 (6 bases). Germline V lookup: CDR1 SNHLY, CDR2 FYNNEI. The CDR3 is 15 residues long. Trimming removed 1 base at V and 7 bases at J, with 14 bases between. In nucleotides, the CDR3 is TGTGCCAGCAGTGAAGGGACAGTAGGTAACCAGCCCCAGCATTTT. Translation gives CASSEGTVGNQPQHF.

This clone is a singleton in its sample. The genes are TRBV28 and TRBJ1-1; D not resolved. This CDR3 comprises 18 residues. Trimming took off 8 bases at V and 2 bases at J, with 27 bases between the two ends. Germline CDR1 is MDHEN and CDR2 is SYDVKM. CDR3 sequence: CASLGSPRWQLTNTEAFF. The CDR3 coding sequence is TGTGCCAGCCTGGGATCCCCGCGCTGGCAGCTAACTAACACTGAAGCTTTCTTT. Together with reference TRBV28 and TRBJ1-1, the CDR3 gives the full variable domain: DVKVTQSSRYLVKRTGEKVFLECVQDMDHENMFWYRQDPGLGLRLIYFSYDVKMKEKGDIPEGYSVSREKKERFSLILESASTNQTSMYLCASLGSPRWQLTNTEAFFGQGTRLTVV.

V gene TRBV27 combines with J gene TRBJ2-2, with D perhaps matching TRBD2 (6 bases). Per the germline V gene, CDR1 is MNHEY and CDR2 is SMNVEV (reference sequence). Trimming stripped 0 bases from V and 7 bases from J, with 9 bases between. There are 14 residues in the CDR3. This chain's CDR3 is CASSLSRGYGELFF. The DNA for the CDR3 is TGTGCCAGCAGTTTATCCCGGGGGTACGGGGAGCTGTTTTTT.

This clone was recorded once. V gene TRBV7-9 combines with J gene TRBJ2-2, with 14 bases lining up with TRBD2. The germline CDR1 and CDR2 sequences are SEHNR and FQNEAQ (reference sequence). The CDR3 length is 18 residues. V lost 3 bases, J lost 5 bases, and 8 bases stayed unmatched. The CDR3 coding sequence is TGTGCCAGCAGCTTTGGGACTAGCGGGAGAACAGGGACCGGGGAGCTGTTTTTT. Residues: CASSFGTSGRTGTGELFF.

CDR3 in DNA: TGTGCCAGCAGCTCCGGCGAGTTGGTTTATGGCTACACCTTC. It is translated as CASSSGELVYGYTF. The rearrangement links TRBV7-9 to TRBJ1-2, with no clear D. The germline V gene has CDR1 SEHNR and CDR2 FQNEAQ (reference sequence). Trimming pared 4 bases from V and 5 bases from J, leaving 14 bases between. This CDR3 comprises 14 residues.

This chain joins TRBV4-1 and TRBJ2-7, with 9 bases lining up with TRBD2. J was trimmed by 1 base and V by 4 bases; bases with no gene match: 5. CDR3 length: 15 residues. The V gene's germline CDR1 is MGHRA and CDR2 YSYEKL. The CDR3 DNA follows: TGCGCCAGCAGCCCTAGACTAGCGGATTCCTACGAGCAGTACTTC. Translating it yields CASSPRLADSYEQYF.

The V call is TRBV27, the J call TRBJ2-1; D is ambiguous. V lost 5 bases, J lost 6 bases, and 5 bases lay in between. This CDR3 has 11 residues. CDR1 is MNHEY, CDR2 SMNVEV, per germline (reference sequence). CDR3 protein: CASSVANEQFF. The CDR3 DNA sequence: TGTGCCAGCAGTGTGGCCAATGAGCAGTTCTTC.